The T cell receptor beta chain under discussion was sequenced for a study of PD-L1 blockade in urothelial cancer. J lost 5 bases, V lost 4 bases, and 7 bases had no gene match. Germline CDR1 SGHAT, CDR2 FQNNGV. The CDR3 consists of 14 residues. Only a few counts were recorded for this clone. Repertoires were generated with immunoSEQ multiplex PCR, while TCRdb's copy carries only in-frame clones and drops some. The sample consists of 25,000 to 30,000 clones, approximately 79% of them appearing once. Locally advanced or metastatic urothelial carcinoma was diagnosed in the patients. A total of 1 to 8 samples per patient were collected pretreatment and on-treatment.

The rearrangement uses TRBV11-2 and TRBJ2-5; 7 bases match TRBD1. This clonotype was obtained from a man aged 45-65 years with urothelial cancer. The sequencing used PBMCs, collected around atezolizumab (anti-PD-L1) treatment. DNA of the CDR3: TGTGCCAGCAGCTATTCGACAGGGCCCGAGACCCAGTACTTC. Translated, it gives CASSYSTGPETQYF.